The 24 T cell receptor beta chains presented below share a single source sample, sequenced in a study of T cells in Graves' hyperthyroidism and ophthalmopathy (dated by TCRdb to the late 2010s). Library preparation used multiplex PCR. Sequencing was carried out with an Illumina HiSeq 2000. Amplification of TCR beta CDR3 regions was carried out from RNA transcripts. For the first round of RT-PCR on the TCR CDR3, the HTBI primer set was used together with the Qiagen OneStep RT-PCR kit. In-frame beta chains were kept once TCRdb had trimmed the public reads at Q25 with fastp and called clones with MiXCR. Rows with a matching CDR3 protein are joined into one entry that keeps the most common DNA and genes. This sample gives about 500,000 distinct CDR3 sequences in total; 46% of them show up just once. The ten largest make up about two fifths of the sample. Source material: peripheral blood or thyroid tissue (not recorded which). The receptors were gathered from an adult woman with Graves' disease, either hyperthyroidism or ophthalmopathy (not recorded which).

This clonotype was detected ten times or more. The chain has TRBV15 and TRBJ2-5; D unresolved. Germline-derived CDR1 and CDR2 are LNHNV and YYDKDF (reference sequence). The CDR3 is made up of 13 amino acids. The germline V and J ends were trimmed by 0 bases and 1 base, with 3 bases remaining between them. The CDR3 nucleotides read TGTGCCACCAGCAGAGACACCCAAGAGACCCAGTACTTC. Translating it yields CATSRDTQETQYF.

This clonotype was seen a few times. V usage is TRBV19 and J usage is TRBJ1-1; D remains unclear. This CDR3 has 13 amino acids. CDR1 and CDR2 from the germline V gene are LNHDA and SQIVND (reference sequence). V was cut by 8 bases and J by 4 bases, with 14 bases left in between. In DNA form, the CDR3 reads TGTGCCAGTCGAAGTTGGCTGGGCACTGAAGCTTTCTTT. Translated: CASRSWLGTEAFF.

This rearrangement joins TRBV11-2 to TRBJ2-5; possible D gene TRBD2, 5 bases. Per the germline V gene, CDR1 is SGHAT and CDR2 is FQNNGV. V lost 3 bases and J lost 7, with 9 bases in between. CDR3 size: 12 residues. CDR3 region: CASSLREGTQYF. The CDR3 DNA reads TGTGCCAGCAGCTTGAGGGAAGGGACCCAGTACTTC.

The chain carries TRBV25-1 and TRBJ1-6, with TRBD1 as a possible D gene (5 bases). Germline V gene lookup returns CDR1 MGHDK and CDR2 SYGVNS. This CDR3 comprises 13 residues. CDR3 sequence reads: CASRPGRNSPLHF. The CDR3 region has the DNA TGTGCTAGTCGGCCAGGGCGGAATTCACCCCTCCACTTT.

This chain links TRBV20-1 with TRBJ1-1; tentatively, D is TRBD1 (5 bases). CDR3 length equals 13 residues. The germline CDR1 and CDR2 sequences are DFQATT and SNEGSKA (reference sequence). V gave up 2 bases and J gave up 5 bases, with 12 bases separating them. The CDR3, as DNA: TGCAGTGCTAGATTCCCAGGGTTAACTGAAGCTTTCTTT. Its protein is CSARFPGLTEAFF.

This clonotype has more than one count but fewer than ten. The rearrangement links TRBV5-1 to TRBJ2-7; a weak D match, TRBD1 (6 bases). Germline V gene data show CDR1 as SGHRS and CDR2 as YFSETQ. This CDR3 is 17 amino acids long. With 4 bases removed from V and 4 bases from J, the gap between germline ends came to 24 bases. Written as DNA, the CDR3 is TGCGCCAGCAGCGCCTCTTCCAACAGGGAAGTCATGTACGAGCAGTACTTC. It encodes CASSASSNREVMYEQYF. Full variable domain (rest looked up from reference TRBV5-1 and TRBJ2-7): KAGVTQTPRYLIKTRGQQVTLSCSPISGHRSVSWYQQTPGQGLQFLFEYFSETQRNKGNFPGRFSGRQFSNSRSEMNVSTLELGDSALYLCASSASSNREVMYEQYFGPGTRLTVT.

The J gene is TRBJ2-7, the V gene TRBV29-1; D may match TRBD1 or TRBD2 (6 bases each). Germline CDR1 reads SQVTM; CDR2 reads ANQGSEA. The CDR3 sequence is 14 residues long. Trimming cost V 3 bases and J 2 bases, with 14 bases left between them. DNA for the CDR3: TGCAGCGTTGACGGGGGCATGGGCCCCTACGAGCAGTACTTC. This encodes CSVDGGMGPYEQYF.

As for this clonotype: A read error is possible here, since a much larger clone lies one base away. V is TRBV7-9 and J is TRBJ2-2, with D perhaps matching TRBD1 or TRBD2 (5 bases each). The CDR3 spans 15 residues. Germline V gene lookup returns CDR1 SEHNR and CDR2 FQNEAQ (reference sequence). The CDR3 DNA reads TGTGCCAGCAGCTTAATAAAGGGGTCGACCGGGGAGCCGTTTTTT. Translated: CASSLIKGSTGEPFF.

In this sample, this clonotype turned up many times. The CDR3 bases are TGCAGTGCTATAGCGGGACCGTCCTACGAGCAGTACTTC. It translates to CSAIAGPSYEQYF. The chain employs TRBV20-1 and TRBJ2-7; 8 nucleotides agree with TRBD2. The CDR3 loop spans 13 amino acids. Germline CDR1 DFQATT, CDR2 SNEGSKA (reference sequence). V gave up 4 bases and J gave up 1 base; unmatched junction bases: 3.

For this clonotype: This CDR3 fails to terminate in the conserved phenylalanine or tryptophan, so it likely reflects a read error. No DNA is shown, since the ends of the CDR3 on it are uncertain; the CDR3 is the one TCRdb lists. The genes are TRBV29-1 and TRBJ1-5. In germline, CDR1 is SQVTM, CDR2 ANQGSEA. The CDR3 is 8 amino acids in total, end residues counted. CDR3 sequence: CSVGTSGT.

The J gene is TRBJ1-6, the V gene TRBV5-1, with a possible D match to TRBD1 (5 bases). CDR1 SGHRS and CDR2 YFSETQ come from the germline V gene. The CDR3 loop spans 15 amino acids. Between the trimmed V and J ends, which lost 0 bases and 10 bases, there was a span of 14 bases. The CDR3 here is CASSLGSQGSSPLHF. CDR3 coding DNA: TGCGCCAGCAGCTTGGGGTCGCAGGGAAGCTCACCCCTCCACTTT.

The chain carries TRBV20-1 and TRBJ1-6; possible D gene TRBD1, 5 bases. Germline CDR1 is DFQATT and CDR2 is SNEGSKA (reference sequence). Trimming cost V 3 bases and J 10 bases, with 10 bases left between them. This CDR3 is built from 12 residues. The CDR3 loop reads CSARRGVSPLHF. In DNA, the CDR3 is TGCAGTGCTAGGCGAGGGGTATCACCCCTCCACTTT.

V is TRBV25-1 and J is TRBJ1-2; D not certain. The CDR3 is 13 residues long. CDR1 and CDR2 (germline): MGHDK, SYGVNS. Trimming took 3 bases from V and 6 from J, leaving 11 bases between them. The CDR3 region is CASSELLGDGYTF. Here the CDR3 DNA reads TGTGCCAGCAGTGAGTTGTTAGGCGATGGCTACACCTTC.

V and J are TRBV7-8 and TRBJ2-7; 10 nucleotides agree with TRBD1. This CDR3 is 14 amino acids long. Germline V lookup: CDR1 SGHVS, CDR2 FQNEAQ. V shed 5 bases, J shed 4 bases, and the junction held 5 bases outside the gene matches. Here the CDR3 reads CASSAGGQGYEQYF. As DNA, the CDR3 is TGTGCCAGCAGCGCAGGGGGACAGGGGTACGAGCAGTACTTC.

The chain is built from TRBV7-9 and TRBJ1-1; the D is unclear. CDR1 SEHNR and CDR2 FQNEAQ come from the germline V gene (reference sequence). The CDR3 is 9 amino acids. Trimming removed 1 base from V and 10 bases from J, with 1 base in between. For the CDR3, the DNA is TGTGCCAGCAGCTTAGGAGCTTTCTTT. This codes for CASSLGAFF. Full variable domain (outside the CDR3, taken from reference TRBV7-9 and TRBJ1-1): DTGVSQNPRHKITKRGQNVTFRCDPISEHNRLYWYRQTLGQGPEFLTYFQNEAQLEKSRLLSDRFSAERPKGSFSTLEIQRTEQGDSAMYLCASSLGAFFGQGTRLTVV.

This clonotype appeared many times. The genes are TRBV7-2 and TRBJ2-7; D gene unclear. The CDR3 has 11 residues. Germline V gene data show CDR1 as SGHTA and CDR2 as FQGNSA. The V and J ends lost 1 base and 12 bases respectively, with 10 bases between them. Here the CDR3 DNA reads TGTGCCAGCAGCTTAGAACTCAGGCTGTACTTC. Its translation is CASSLELRLYF.

V is TRBV7-9 and J is TRBJ2-5, with 10 bases fitting TRBD2. In germline, CDR1 is SEHNR, CDR2 FQNEAQ (reference sequence). The V segment lost 5 bases and the J segment 4 bases; nucleotides outside the gene matches: 13. The CDR3 has 17 amino acids. CDR3 nucleotide sequence: TGTGCCAGCAGCCTCCTCCCCGGGACTAGCGTATTAGAGACCCAGTACTTC. Protein product: CASSLLPGTSVLETQYF. The full variable domain, completed using reference TRBV7-9 and TRBJ2-5, is DTGVSQNPRHKITKRGQNVTFRCDPISEHNRLYWYRQTLGQGPEFLTYFQNEAQLEKSRLLSDRFSAERPKGSFSTLEIQRTEQGDSAMYLCASSLLPGTSVLETQYFGPGTRLLVL.

This chain uses TRBV9 with TRBJ2-2; weak D call: TRBD2 (7 bases). V was cut by 6 bases and J by 4 bases, with 16 bases left in between. The CDR3 is 15 amino acids. Germline assignment: CDR1 SGDLS and CDR2 YYNGEE. CDR3 in amino acids: CASTLGGAGTGELFF. CDR3 in DNA: TGTGCCAGCACCCTGGGGGGGGCGGGCACCGGGGAGCTGTTTTTT.

The chain links TRBV7-9 to TRBJ2-7, with TRBD1 as a possible D gene (5 bases). The CDR3 is made up of 13 amino acids. The V gene lost 6 bases and the J gene lost 2 bases, with 11 bases spanning the gap. The V gene's germline CDR1 is SEHNR and CDR2 FQNEAQ (reference sequence). CDR3 nucleotide sequence: TGTGCCAGCAGTTTTGCAGGGACCTACGAGCAGTACTTC. Its translation: CASSFAGTYEQYF.

This chain connects TRBV7-9 to TRBJ1-5; D is perhaps TRBD1 (5 bases). The CDR3 length is 13 residues. Germline assignment: CDR1 SEHNR and CDR2 FQNEAQ (reference sequence). V shed 3 bases and J shed 7 bases, with 10 bases lying between them. CDR3 DNA sequence: TGTGCCAGCAGCTTCAACGAGGGGCAGCCCCAGCATTTT. It encodes CASSFNEGQPQHF. The variable domain in full, completed from reference TRBV7-9 and TRBJ1-5, reads DTGVSQNPRHKITKRGQNVTFRCDPISEHNRLYWYRQTLGQGPEFLTYFQNEAQLEKSRLLSDRFSAERPKGSFSTLEIQRTEQGDSAMYLCASSFNEGQPQHFGDGTRLSIL.

This clonotype was picked up a small number of times. A read error may explain this, as a much larger clone is one base away. The chain links TRBV9 to TRBJ2-2; D may be TRBD1 (6 bases). V was pared by 4 bases and J by 7 bases, with 20 bases between. CDR1 SGDLS and CDR2 YYNGEE come from the germline V gene. There are 16 residues in the CDR3. This CDR3 reads CASSTGGSRLLGELFF. In DNA, the CDR3 is TGTGCCAGCAGCACTGGGGGCAGTCGGCTACTCGGGGAGCTGTTTTTT.

This clonotype was counted many times. The rearrangement uses TRBV5-1 and TRBJ2-2, with 8 positions matching TRBD1. The V and J ends lost 2 bases and 6 bases, in that order; junction bases with no gene match: 9. The germline V gene has CDR1 SGHRS and CDR2 YFSETQ. The CDR3 spans 16 residues. The CDR3 DNA is TGCGCCAGCAGCTTAGGACAGGGTAATCTTGCCGGGGAGCTGTTTTTT. Its translation: CASSLGQGNLAGELFF.

This clonotype was found many times. V and J are TRBV5-8 and TRBJ1-5; 9 bases map to TRBD1. V shed 2 bases, J shed 6 bases, and the junction held 9 bases outside the gene matches. CDR1 and CDR2 (germline): SGHTS, YDEGEE. The CDR3 consists of 16 residues. CDR3 bases: TGTGCCAGCAGCTTAGTAGCGGGACAGGGTGGTCAGCCCCAGCATTTT. Translation: CASSLVAGQGGQPQHF. The whole variable domain, filled in from reference TRBV5-8 and TRBJ1-5, reads EAGVTQSPTHLIKTRGQQATLRCSPISGHTSVYWYQQALGLGLQFLLWYDEGEERNRGNFPPRFSGRQFPNYSSELNVNALELEDSALYLCASSLVAGQGGQPQHFGDGTRLSIL.

This clonotype was seen only a few times. This sequence may be a read error, since a much larger clone differs from it by one base. The V and J genes are TRBV5-4 and TRBJ2-5; D is ambiguous. The CDR3 runs to 14 residues. The germline gives CDR1 SGHNT, CDR2 YYREEE (reference sequence). Trimming cost V 4 bases and J 5 bases, with 15 bases left between them. The CDR3 spells CASSAPVNGETQYF. As DNA, the CDR3 is TGTGCCAGCAGCGCCCCAGTTAACGGGGAGACCCAGTACTTC.